The T cell receptor beta chain under discussion was sequenced for a study of T cell changes during pregnancy in multiple sclerosis. Here immunoSEQ multiplex PCR was the method, and the copy in TCRdb shows in-frame clones only, minus some. The sample holds about 69,000 clones; roughly 92% are singletons and the top ten take roughly 2.1%. The CDR3 sequence is 14 residues long. The receptor was isolated from a female donor in good health, enrolled as a control in a pregnancy study. This chain uses TRBV21-1 with TRBJ2-7; TRBD1 is the table's D call and was not checked against the DNA. TRBV21-1 is labeled a pseudogene. The sample here was peripheral blood, taken in the third trimester of pregnancy. CDR3 DNA: TGTGCCAGCAGCAAAGAATGGACATTATACGAGCAGTACTTC. It is translated as CASSKEWTLYEQYF.